The clone carrying this T cell receptor (beta chain) was recorded a few times. Antigen: not known. The same CDR3 also results from other DNA sequences found in this sample. Looked up from germline, CDR1 is KGHSH and CDR2 is LQKENI. Trimming removed 3 bases at V and 0 bases at J, with 11 bases between. The CDR3 is made up of 15 amino acids. This entry belongs to a study of beta chain features in type 1 diabetes. Regarding the study as a whole: Researchers could not determine here whether HLA type influences TCRB rearrangement. All four CD4+ subsets from Type 1 diabetes patients carried moderately but significantly shorter TCRB CDR3s.

Reverse transcribing all isolated RNA meant expressed TCRB transcripts were sequenced. For naive, central memory and regulatory T cell samples, reads averaged around 3.6 million. Assay: immunoSEQ multiplex PCR; the TCRdb copy retains only in-frame clones and omits some. The sample holds about 700,000 clones, 13% seen once. This TCR was recovered from a man younger than 35 with type 1 diabetes. Source material: naive CD4+ T cells from blood. The chain couples TRBV18 to TRBJ1-1; D remains ambiguous. CDR3 loop: CASSPPGSLNTEAFF. CDR3 nucleotide sequence: TGTGCCAGCTCACCTCCCGGCAGCCTGAACACTGAAGCTTTCTTT.